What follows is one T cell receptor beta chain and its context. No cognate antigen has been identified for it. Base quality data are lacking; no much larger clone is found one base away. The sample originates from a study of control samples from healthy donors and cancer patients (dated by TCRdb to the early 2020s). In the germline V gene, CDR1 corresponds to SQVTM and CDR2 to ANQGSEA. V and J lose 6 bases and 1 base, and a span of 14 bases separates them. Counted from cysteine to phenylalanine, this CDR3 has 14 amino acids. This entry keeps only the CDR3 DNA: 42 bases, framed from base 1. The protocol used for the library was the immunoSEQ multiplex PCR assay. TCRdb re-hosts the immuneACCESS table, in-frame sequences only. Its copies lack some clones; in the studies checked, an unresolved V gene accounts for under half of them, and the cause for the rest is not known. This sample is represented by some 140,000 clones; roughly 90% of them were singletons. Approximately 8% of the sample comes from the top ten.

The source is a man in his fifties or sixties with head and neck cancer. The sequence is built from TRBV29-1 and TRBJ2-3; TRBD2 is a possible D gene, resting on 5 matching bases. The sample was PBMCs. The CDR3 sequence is CSVAGKGGTDTQYF. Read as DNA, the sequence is TGCAGCGTGGCGGGCAAGGGTGGCACAGATACGCAGTATTTT.